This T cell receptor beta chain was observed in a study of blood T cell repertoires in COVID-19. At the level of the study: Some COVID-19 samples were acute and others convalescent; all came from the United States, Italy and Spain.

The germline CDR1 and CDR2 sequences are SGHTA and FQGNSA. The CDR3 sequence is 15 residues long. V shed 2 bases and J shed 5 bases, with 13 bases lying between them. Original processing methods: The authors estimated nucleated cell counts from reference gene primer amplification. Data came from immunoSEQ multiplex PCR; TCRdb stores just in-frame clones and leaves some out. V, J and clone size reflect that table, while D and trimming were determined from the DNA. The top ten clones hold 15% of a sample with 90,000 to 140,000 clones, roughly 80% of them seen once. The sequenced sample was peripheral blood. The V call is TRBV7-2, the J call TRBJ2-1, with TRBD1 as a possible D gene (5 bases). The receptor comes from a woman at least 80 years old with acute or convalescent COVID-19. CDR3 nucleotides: TGTGCCAGCAGCTTAATGGGGCCCACCGACAATGAGCAGTTCTTC. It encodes CASSLMGPTDNEQFF.